A selection of T cell receptor beta chains follows, all from one sample in a study of cytomegalovirus exposure and HLA in healthy donors. Some clones are missing from TCRdb's copy, which holds only in-frame ones; the method was immunoSEQ multiplex PCR. The data show approximately 180,000 clones, about four fifths seen once. The sample comprised PBMCs. The receptors come from a male donor in good health and CMV-seronegative. Both conserved end residues are trimmed from each CDR3. The D gene is left open where the match is weak.

d_gene	v_gene	j_gene	CDR3aa
.	TRBV19	TRBJ2-6	ASSSNRDGANVLT
TRBD1	TRBV28	TRBJ1-2	ASSLDRDYGYT
.	TRBV6-4	TRBJ1-5	ASICPGYGNQPQH
.	TRBV7-3	TRBJ2-2	ASSPSNTGELF
.	TRBV4-3	TRBJ1-4	ASSQRGSKPF
.	TRBV7-9	TRBJ1-3	ASSQKGPGISGNTIY
.	TRBV7-9	TRBJ1-6	ASLNSGSYNSPLH
.	TRBV4-3	TRBJ2-7	ASSQAFGTGATYEQY
.	TRBV28	TRBJ1-5	ASSFPGSGNQPQH
.	TRBV27	TRBJ2-7	ASQSVARPYEQY
.	TRBV5-6	TRBJ1-1	ASSWGVKDTEAF
TRBD2	TRBV19	TRBJ2-7	ASSMRGAYEQY
.	TRBV15	TRBJ2-3	ATSSDYSIADTQY
TRBD1	TRBV7-9	TRBJ2-2	ASSLRDRGTGELF
.	TRBV2	TRBJ1-5	ASSEGDYSNQPQH
.	TRBV6-7	TRBJ2-5	ASVGQGGDTQETQY
.	TRBV19	TRBJ1-5	ASSGAYNQPQH
.	TRBV6-6	TRBJ2-3	ASSYASASTDTQY
TRBD1	TRBV5-1	TRBJ2-5	ASSSGTAQETQY
.	TRBV30	TRBJ1-5	AWSVVGQRNQPQH
.	TRBV29-1	TRBJ1-1	SGGHMNTEAF
TRBD1	TRBV6-5	TRBJ1-5	ASSRDRWGDQPQH
.	TRBV18	TRBJ2-7	ASSLEVDEQY
TRBD1	TRBV27	TRBJ2-7	ASSLRPSPAGTAYEQY
TRBD1	TRBV10-3	TRBJ1-2	AISESNPGGQGYGYT
.	TRBV6-5	.	ASSTPGKRVYEQY
TRBD2	TRBV7-3	TRBJ2-1	ASSRLAGDEQF
.	TRBV27	TRBJ2-7	ASSPGTRTYEQY
TRBD1	TRBV28	TRBJ1-1	ASSSGGAGEDTEAF
.	TRBV5-8	TRBJ1-5	ASSLYGNQPQH
TRBD2	TRBV11-3	TRBJ2-1	ASSPEGLAGNEQF
.	TRBV6-5	TRBJ1-2	ASRLGELGLYGYT
.	TRBV7-3	TRBJ2-2	ASSRRQTGELF
.	TRBV5-1	TRBJ2-6	ASSLVGGPGANVLT
.	TRBV30	TRBJ1-1	AWSVKGVNTEAF